This TCR beta chain is drawn from a study of blood T cells in healthy people across ages. Alongside a J-beta primer mix, a sample-barcoded 5' primer served in a second PCR lasting about 7 to 12 cycles. The yield of each sample was at least 2.5 million CDR3-containing paired-end reads. TCRdb analysed the 5' RACE reads with MiXCR anew, one entry per CDR3 protein. The data show over 950,000 distinct CDR3 sequences, 35% to 40% seen once. V shed 6 bases and J shed 5 bases, with 16 bases lying between them. CDR1 is DFQATT and CDR2 is SNEGSKA in the germline V gene (reference sequence). The CDR3 covers 13 residues.

V and J are TRBV20-1 and TRBJ1-2, with D perhaps TRBD1 (6 bases). The receptor's source is a man aged 18 to 29 in good health. The sample comprised blood. CDR3 DNA sequence: TGCAGTGCCCCGACGACAGGCCCTTATGGCTACACCTTC. Translation: CSAPTTGPYGYTF.